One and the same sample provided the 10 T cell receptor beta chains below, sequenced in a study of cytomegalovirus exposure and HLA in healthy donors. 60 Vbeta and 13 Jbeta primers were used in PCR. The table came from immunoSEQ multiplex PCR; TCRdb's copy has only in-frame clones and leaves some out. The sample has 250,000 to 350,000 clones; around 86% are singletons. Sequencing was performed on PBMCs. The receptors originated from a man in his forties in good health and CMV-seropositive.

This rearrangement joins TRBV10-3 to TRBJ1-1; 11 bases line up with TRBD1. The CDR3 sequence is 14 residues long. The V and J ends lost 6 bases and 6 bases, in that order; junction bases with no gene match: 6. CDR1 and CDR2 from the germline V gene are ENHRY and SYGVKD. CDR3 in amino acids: CAIRPGQGVPEAFF. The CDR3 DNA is TGTGCCATCAGGCCGGGACAGGGGGTTCCTGAAGCTTTCTTT.

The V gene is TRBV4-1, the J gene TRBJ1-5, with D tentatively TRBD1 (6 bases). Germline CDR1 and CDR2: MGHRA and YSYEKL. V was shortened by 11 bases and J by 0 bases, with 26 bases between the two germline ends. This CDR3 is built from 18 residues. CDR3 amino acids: CAPTPGAGKCYSNQPQHF. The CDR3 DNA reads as TGCGCCCCCACCCCAGGGGCGGGCAAGTGTTATAGCAATCAGCCCCAGCATTTT.

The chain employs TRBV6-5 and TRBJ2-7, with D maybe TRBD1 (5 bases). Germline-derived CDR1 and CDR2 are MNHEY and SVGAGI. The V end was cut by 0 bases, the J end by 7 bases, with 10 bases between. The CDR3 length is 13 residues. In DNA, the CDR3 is TGTGCCAGCAGTTACTCTCAGGGTCTGGAGCAGTACTTC. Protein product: CASSYSQGLEQYF.

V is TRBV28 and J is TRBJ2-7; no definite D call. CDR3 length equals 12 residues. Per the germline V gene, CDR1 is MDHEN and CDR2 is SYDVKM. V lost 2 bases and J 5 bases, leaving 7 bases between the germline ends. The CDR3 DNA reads TGTGCCAGCAGTTTACAAGCTAACGAGCAGTACTTC. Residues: CASSLQANEQYF.

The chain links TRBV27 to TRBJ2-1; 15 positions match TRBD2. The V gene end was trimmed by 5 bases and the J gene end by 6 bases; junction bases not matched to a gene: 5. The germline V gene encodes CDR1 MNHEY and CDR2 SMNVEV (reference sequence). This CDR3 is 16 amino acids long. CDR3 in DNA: TGTGCCAGCAGTGGACTAGCGGGAGGGCCGGGCAATGAGCAGTTCTTC. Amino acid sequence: CASSGLAGGPGNEQFF.

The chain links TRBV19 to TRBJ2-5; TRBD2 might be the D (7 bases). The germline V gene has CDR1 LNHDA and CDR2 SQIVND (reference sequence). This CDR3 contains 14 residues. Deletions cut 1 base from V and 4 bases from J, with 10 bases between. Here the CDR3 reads CASSIGGGGETQYF. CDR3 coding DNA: TGTGCCAGTAGTATAGGAGGGGGGGGAGAGACCCAGTACTTC.

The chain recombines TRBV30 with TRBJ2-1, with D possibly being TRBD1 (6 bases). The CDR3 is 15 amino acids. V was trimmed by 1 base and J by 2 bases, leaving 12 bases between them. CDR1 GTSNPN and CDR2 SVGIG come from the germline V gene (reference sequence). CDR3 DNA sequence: TGTGCCTGGAGTGAACAGGACAGCGCCTACAATGAGCAGTTCTTC. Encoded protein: CAWSEQDSAYNEQFF.

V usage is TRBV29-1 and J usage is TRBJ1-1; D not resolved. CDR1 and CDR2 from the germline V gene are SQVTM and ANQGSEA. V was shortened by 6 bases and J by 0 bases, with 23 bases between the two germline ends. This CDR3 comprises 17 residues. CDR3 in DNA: TGCAGCGTGTCTAGAAGTAGAGAACGGCATATGAACACTGAAGCTTTCTTT. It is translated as CSVSRSRERHMNTEAFF.

CDR3 residues: CASSQAPGTDTQYF. DNA of the CDR3: TGCGCCAGCAGCCAAGCTCCGGGCACAGATACGCAGTATTTT. This chain connects TRBV4-1 to TRBJ2-3; no reliable D call. Germline values: CDR1 MGHRA, CDR2 YSYEKL. The CDR3 sequence is 14 residues long. V lost 1 base to trimming and J lost 1 base, with 6 bases between them.

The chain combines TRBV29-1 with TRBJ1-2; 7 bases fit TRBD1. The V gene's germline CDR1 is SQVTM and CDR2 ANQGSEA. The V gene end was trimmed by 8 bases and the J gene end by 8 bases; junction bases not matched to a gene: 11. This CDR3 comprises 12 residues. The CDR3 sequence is CSFRGSHSGYTF. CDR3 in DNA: TGCAGCTTCAGGGGGTCCCACTCCGGCTACACCTTC.